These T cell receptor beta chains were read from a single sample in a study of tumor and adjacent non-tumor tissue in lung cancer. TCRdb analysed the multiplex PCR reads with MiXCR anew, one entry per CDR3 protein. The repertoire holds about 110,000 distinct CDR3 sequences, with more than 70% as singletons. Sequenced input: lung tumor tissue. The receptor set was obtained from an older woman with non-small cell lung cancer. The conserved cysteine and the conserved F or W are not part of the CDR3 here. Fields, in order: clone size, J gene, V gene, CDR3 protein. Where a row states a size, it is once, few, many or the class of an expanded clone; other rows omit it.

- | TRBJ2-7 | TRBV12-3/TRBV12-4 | AIRYRQGSSYGHY
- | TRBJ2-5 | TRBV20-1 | GVYRGQETQY
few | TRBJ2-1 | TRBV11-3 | ASSSPGQGSNEQF
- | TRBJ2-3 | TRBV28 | ASSLVGQCTDTQY
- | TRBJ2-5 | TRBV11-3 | ASSLGSARGETQY
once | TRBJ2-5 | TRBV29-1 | SDERGQGAGGTQY
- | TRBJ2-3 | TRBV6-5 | ASSLGEVGVMY
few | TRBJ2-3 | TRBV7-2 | ASSPSRNTDTQY
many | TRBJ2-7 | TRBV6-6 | ASKTSAVDEQY
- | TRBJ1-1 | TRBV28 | ASSLGMGTEPGAF
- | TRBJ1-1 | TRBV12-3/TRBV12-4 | TSSFLGGEAF
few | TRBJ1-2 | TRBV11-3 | DSSLLHAGASIYGYT
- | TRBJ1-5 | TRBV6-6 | TSSETGVYGNQPQH
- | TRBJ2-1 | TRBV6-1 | ASSENPGNSYNEQF
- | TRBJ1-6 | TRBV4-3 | DSSLGDRGNSPIH
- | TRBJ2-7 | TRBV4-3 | ASSQGTNGTYEQY
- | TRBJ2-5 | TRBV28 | ASSYTGLAGETQY
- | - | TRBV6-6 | ASRPGSSYEQF
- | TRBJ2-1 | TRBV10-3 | AISLSGRVGIGDNEQF
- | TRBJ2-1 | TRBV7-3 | ASSLGTGPSYNEHF
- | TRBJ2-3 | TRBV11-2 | ACSATGTGTYTQY
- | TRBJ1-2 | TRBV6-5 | ASNYSRWVGCYT
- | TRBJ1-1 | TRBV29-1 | IGGTGSIGTEAF
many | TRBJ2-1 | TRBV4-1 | ASSQDRISVYNEQF
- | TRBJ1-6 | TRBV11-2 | ASSLGPGASPLY
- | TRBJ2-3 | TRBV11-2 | VSSLAGGTGVDTQY
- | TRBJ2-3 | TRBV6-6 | ASSYSNGIDGDTQY
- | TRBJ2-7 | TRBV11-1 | ASSLAGQWGPYDQY
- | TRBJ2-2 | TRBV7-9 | ASSWGEITGELF
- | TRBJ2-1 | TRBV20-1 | SARVGTLYNDQF
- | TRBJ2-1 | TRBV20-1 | NARGSTGEHF
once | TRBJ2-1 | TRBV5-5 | ASSSDKTSSREQF
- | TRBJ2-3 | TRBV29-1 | SILRDSSSTDTQY
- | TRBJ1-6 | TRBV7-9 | ASSSSAESPLH
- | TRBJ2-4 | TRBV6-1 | ASSAPAHRDIQY
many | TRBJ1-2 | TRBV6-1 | ASSRDGFYGYT
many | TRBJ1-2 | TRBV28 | ASSPGTGGSYGYT
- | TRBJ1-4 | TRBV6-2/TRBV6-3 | ASCSGGAGETMF
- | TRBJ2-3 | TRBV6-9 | TSSPPGVTSTDTQY
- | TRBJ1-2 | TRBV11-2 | ASSLARDGLHGYT
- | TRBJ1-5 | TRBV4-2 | ASSQDRDRALYSNQPQH
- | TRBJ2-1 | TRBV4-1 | VSSQEAVIYYNEKF
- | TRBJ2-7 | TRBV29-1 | SVVDGD
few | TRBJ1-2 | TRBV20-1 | SARDQMKNGYI
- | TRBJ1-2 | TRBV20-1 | NPSEGNGYGYT
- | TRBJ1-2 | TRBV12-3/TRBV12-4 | ASSFGAGGNGYT
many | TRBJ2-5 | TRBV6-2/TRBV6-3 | ASRRTGETQY